The clone carrying this T cell receptor (beta chain) was observed a handful of times. Its matching antigen is unknown. Germline CDR1 and CDR2: SQVTM and ANQGSEA. The CDR3 covers 14 residues. Unmatched junction bases numbered 8, after V lost 8 bases and J lost 1 base. The data derive from a study of T cells after yellow fever vaccination. 5'RACE template switching produced TCR cDNA carrying a universal primer site and UMIs. TCRdb passed the 5' RACE reads through MiXCR, listing each CDR3 protein once. The table has about 360,000 distinct CDR3 sequences, over 5% seen once. The study, taken as a whole, reports: Booster sampling recovered most clones from primary vaccination (under 97% CD4, around 88% CD8).

This receptor was taken from a young man who received the YFV17D yellow fever vaccine. V is TRBV29-1 and J is TRBJ1-5; TRBD1 aligns across 7 bases. This specimen consisted of PBMCs, obtained 5 days after the yellow fever booster vaccination. The CDR3: CSYCTGASNQPQHF. CDR3 sequence (DNA): TGCAGCTATTGCACAGGGGCGAGCAATCAGCCCCAGCATTTT.